This T cell receptor beta chain comes out of a study of shared clonotypes between healthy human individuals. For the study at large: Donor ages ranged 18 to 49 years: two women, a few men. Donors had three CD4 naive, three CD4 memory, two CD8 naive and one CD8 memory plate apiece.

This CDR3 is 14 amino acids long. V was cut by 0 bases and J by 8 bases, with 12 bases left in between. Germline-derived CDR1 and CDR2 are SGHRS and YFSETQ. Sequencing used immunoSEQ multiplex PCR; TCRdb keeps in-frame clones, though not all of them. This table has over a million clones, roughly 74% appearing once. Regarding this clone: Its specificity is unknown.

Study observations and caveats: Collection of samples was limited to blood; tissue repertoires likely differ. It was observed that approximately 5% of naive CD4 clonotypes were shared across a handful of donors.

This chain connects TRBV5-1 to TRBJ2-1; the D gene is possibly TRBD2 (5 bases). The sequenced sample consisted of memory CD4+ T cells from PBMCs. Subset described: CD45RA-negative fraction. The TCR originated in a man younger than 35 in good health. Some clones in this sample may be carry-over from other donors' samples. The CDR3 protein is CASSLVVASDEQFF. CDR3 in DNA: TGCGCCAGCAGCTTGGTGGTAGCGAGCGATGAGCAGTTCTTC.